This TCR beta chain derives from a study of human thymus T cells. Measured with immunoSEQ multiplex PCR; TCRdb has only the in-frame clones, and not every one. The sample includes tens of thousands of clones, 90% to 95% of them seen just once. Points on this clone: Its antigen is unknown.

Study conclusions and caveats: Use of V and J genes seemed skewed within the thymic and blood repertoires.

The length of the CDR3 is 12 residues. CDR1 is ENHRY and CDR2 is SYGVKD in the germline V gene. Trimming cost V 3 bases and J 2 bases, with 2 bases left between them. Healthy Finnish infants undergoing corrective surgery for congenital heart defects provided the donor material. An approximately 0.5-1 mL peripheral blood aliquot was taken intraoperatively from four of eight donors. All available leukocytes, rather than a set cell count, yielded the blood DNA. Source material: blood. The chain carries TRBV10-3 and TRBJ1-3; D not resolved. The source of this sequence is a boy under two years old with a congenital heart defect but otherwise immunologically healthy. For the CDR3, the DNA is TGTGCCATCAGTGACCCTGGAAACACCATATATTTT. It specifies CAISDPGNTIYF.